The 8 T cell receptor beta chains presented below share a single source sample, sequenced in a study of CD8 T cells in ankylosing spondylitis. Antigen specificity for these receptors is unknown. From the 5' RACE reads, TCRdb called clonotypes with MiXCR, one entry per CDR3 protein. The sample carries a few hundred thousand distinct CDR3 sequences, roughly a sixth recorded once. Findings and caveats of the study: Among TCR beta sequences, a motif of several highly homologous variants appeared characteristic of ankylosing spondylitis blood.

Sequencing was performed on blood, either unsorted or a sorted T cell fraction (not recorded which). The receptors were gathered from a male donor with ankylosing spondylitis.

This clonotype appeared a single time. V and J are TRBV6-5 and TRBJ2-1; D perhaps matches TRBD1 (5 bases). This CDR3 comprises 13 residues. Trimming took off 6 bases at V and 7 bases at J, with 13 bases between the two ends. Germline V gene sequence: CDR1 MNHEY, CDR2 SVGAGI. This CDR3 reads CASRYMTENEQFF. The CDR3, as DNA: TGTGCCAGCAGGTATATGACAGAAAATGAGCAGTTCTTC.

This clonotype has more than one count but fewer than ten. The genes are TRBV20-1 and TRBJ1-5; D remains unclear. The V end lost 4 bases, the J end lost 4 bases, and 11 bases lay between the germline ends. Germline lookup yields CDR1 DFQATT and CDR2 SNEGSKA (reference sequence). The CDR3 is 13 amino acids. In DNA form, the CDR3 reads TGCAGTGCTACCCGGCCTGGGAATCAGCCCCAGCATTTT. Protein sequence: CSATRPGNQPQHF.

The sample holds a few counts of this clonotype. CDR3 sequence reads: CASSPRDRVGQPQHF. The CDR3 coding sequence is TGTGCCAGCAGTCCGAGAGACAGGGTGGGTCAGCCCCAGCATTTT. This chain links TRBV12-3 or TRBV12-4 with TRBJ1-5, with 7 bases lining up with TRBD1. V dropped 5 bases and J dropped 6; count of bases not matched to a gene: 10. The CDR3 runs to 15 residues.

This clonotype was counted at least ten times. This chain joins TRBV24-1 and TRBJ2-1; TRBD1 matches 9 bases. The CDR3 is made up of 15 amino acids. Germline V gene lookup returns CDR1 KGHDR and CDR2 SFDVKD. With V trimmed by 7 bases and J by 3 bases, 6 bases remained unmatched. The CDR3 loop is CATSQGGQGYNEQFF. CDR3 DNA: TGTGCCACCAGCCAAGGGGGACAGGGCTACAATGAGCAGTTCTTC.

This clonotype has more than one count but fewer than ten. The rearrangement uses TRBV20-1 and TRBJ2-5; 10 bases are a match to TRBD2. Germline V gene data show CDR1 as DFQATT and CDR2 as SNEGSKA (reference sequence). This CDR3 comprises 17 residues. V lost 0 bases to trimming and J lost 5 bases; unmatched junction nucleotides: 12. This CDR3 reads CSAREALLAGMMETQYF. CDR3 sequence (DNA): TGCAGTGCTAGAGAGGCTCTACTAGCGGGAATGATGGAGACCCAGTACTTC.

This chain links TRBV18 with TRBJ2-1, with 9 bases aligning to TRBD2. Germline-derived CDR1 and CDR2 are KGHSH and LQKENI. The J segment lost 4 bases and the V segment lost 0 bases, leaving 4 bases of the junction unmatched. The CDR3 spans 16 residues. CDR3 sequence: CASSPPKAGGYNEQFF. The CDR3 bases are TGTGCCAGCTCACCACCCAAAGCGGGGGGATACAATGAGCAGTTCTTC.

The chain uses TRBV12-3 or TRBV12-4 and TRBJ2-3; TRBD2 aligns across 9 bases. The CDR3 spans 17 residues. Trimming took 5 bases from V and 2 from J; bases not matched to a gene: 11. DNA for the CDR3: TGTGCCAGCAGTCTGTCCCCCCTAGCGGGAAACACAGATACGCAGTATTTT. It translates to CASSLSPLAGNTDTQYF.

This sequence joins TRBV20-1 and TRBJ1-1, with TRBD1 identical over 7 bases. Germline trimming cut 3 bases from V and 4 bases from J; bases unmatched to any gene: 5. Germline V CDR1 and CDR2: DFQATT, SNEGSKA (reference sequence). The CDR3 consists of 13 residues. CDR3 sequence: CSASKGQSTEAFF. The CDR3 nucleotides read TGCAGTGCTAGTAAGGGACAGAGCACTGAAGCTTTCTTT.